One and the same sample provided the 16 T cell receptor beta chains below, sequenced in a study of T cells in tumors after PD-1 blockade. Using immunoSEQ multiplex PCR, the repertoire was profiled, and TCRdb retains in-frame clones only, with some absent. The repertoire holds some 15,000 clones, with around four fifths as singletons. The starting material was PBMCs, obtained after anti-PD-1 treatment. These receptors were obtained from a human donor with basal cell carcinoma.

This chain links TRBV27 with TRBJ1-4, with 12 bases matching TRBD1. This CDR3 is 15 amino acids long. Germline CDR1 reads MNHEY; CDR2 reads SMNVEV (reference sequence). V was pared by 6 bases and J by 7 bases, with 6 bases of the junction left unmatched. The CDR3 nucleotides are TGTGCCAGCAGCAATCCGGGACAGGGGGCTGAAAAACTGTTTTTT. This gives the protein CASSNPGQGAEKLFF.

This sequence joins TRBV9 and TRBJ1-1, with 7 nucleotides matching TRBD1. The CDR3 totals 15 residues. Germline loops: CDR1 SGDLS, CDR2 YYNGEE. Trimming at V came to 4 bases and at J to 1 base, leaving 7 bases not matched to a gene. The CDR3 protein is CASSPRDRGNTEAFF. CDR3 nucleotide sequence: TGTGCCAGCAGCCCTAGGGACAGAGGGAACACTGAAGCTTTCTTT.

The V and J genes are TRBV3-1 (or the pseudogene TRBV3-2) and TRBJ2-7; the D is unclear. V was pared by 0 bases and J by 1 base, with 4 bases between. The CDR3 length is 13 residues. The V gene's germline CDR1 is LGHDT and CDR2 YNNKEL (reference sequence). The CDR3 bases are TGTGCCAGCAGCCAAGACTTATCCTACGAGCAGTACTTC. Translation gives CASSQDLSYEQYF.

V is TRBV24-1 and J is TRBJ2-3; 11 positions match TRBD1. J gave up 5 bases and V 6 bases, and 9 bases lay outside the gene matches. CDR1 is KGHDR, CDR2 SFDVKD, per germline. The CDR3 consists of 16 residues. In DNA, the CDR3 is TGTGCCACCAGTTCAGGACAGGGGGCATTCAAAGATACGCAGTATTTT. It specifies CATSSGQGAFKDTQYF.

The CDR3 region is CASSRTGTQTNGELFF. The CDR3 coding sequence is TGTGCCAGCAGTAGGACCGGGACACAGACCAACGGGGAGCTGTTTTTT. This chain joins TRBV27 and TRBJ2-2; D perhaps matches TRBD1 (6 bases). This CDR3 is 16 amino acids long. CDR1 and CDR2 (germline): MNHEY, SMNVEV (reference sequence). V was pared by 5 bases and J by 7 bases, with 20 bases between.

The chain recombines TRBV28 with TRBJ1-5, with 10 nucleotides matching TRBD1. The germline V gene has CDR1 MDHEN and CDR2 SYDVKM. The CDR3 is 17 amino acids. The V gene end was trimmed by 5 bases and the J gene end by 7 bases; junction bases not matched to a gene: 14. CDR3 loop: CASSPQGVGTGVQPQHF. The CDR3 bases are TGTGCCAGCAGTCCCCAGGGAGTAGGGACAGGGGTACAGCCCCAGCATTTT.

This chain joins TRBV7-3 and TRBJ2-3; D not certain. Trimming left V 1 base short and J 5 bases short, with 7 bases between. Germline assignment: CDR1 SGHTA and CDR2 FQGTGA. The CDR3 is made up of 13 amino acids. CDR3 sequence: CASSLSQEDTQYF. The DNA for the CDR3 is TGTGCCAGCAGCTTAAGTCAGGAAGATACGCAGTATTTT.

The V call is TRBV2, the J call TRBJ2-6; 8 nucleotides line up with TRBD2. The CDR3 has 17 amino acids. Germline values: CDR1 SNHLY, CDR2 FYNNEI. V shed 7 bases and J 0 bases; nucleotides not matched to a gene: 8. In nucleotides, the CDR3 is TGTGCCAGCACTGTCGGGGGGGCGAGCTCTGGGGCCAACGTCCTGACTTTC. It specifies CASTVGGASSGANVLTF.

This clone was seen a few times. This chain joins TRBV12-3 or TRBV12-4 and TRBJ1-2; tentatively, D is TRBD1 (5 bases). The CDR3 has 13 residues. Trimming pared 2 bases from V and 2 bases from J, leaving 6 bases between. The CDR3 region has the DNA TGTGCCAGCAGTTTACGACAGAACTATGGCTACACCTTC. This sequence encodes CASSLRQNYGYTF.

The chain joins TRBV28 to TRBJ1-6, with a tentative D call TRBD1 (5 bases). Trimming pared 11 bases from V and 4 bases from J, leaving 15 bases between. Per the germline V gene, CDR1 is MDHEN and CDR2 is SYDVKM. The CDR3 spans 14 residues. The CDR3 loop is CACTSRQYNSPLHF. The CDR3, as DNA: TGTGCCTGCACCTCCCGACAGTATAATTCACCCCTCCACTTT.

This chain uses TRBV2 with TRBJ2-1; the D gene is possibly TRBD2 (5 bases). CDR1 and CDR2 (germline): SNHLY, FYNNEI. CDR3 length: 14 residues. V gave up 7 bases and J gave up 6 bases, with 16 bases separating them. Written as DNA, the CDR3 is TGTGCCAGCATAGGACTCATCGGTCCCAATGAGCAGTTCTTC. Its protein is CASIGLIGPNEQFF.

The chain uses TRBV28 and TRBJ1-4, with TRBD1 matching over 7 bases. The junction had 11 bases not matched to a gene; V was cut back by 4 bases and J by 6 bases. Germline V gene sequence: CDR1 MDHEN, CDR2 SYDVKM. There are 16 residues in the CDR3. CDR3 bases: TGTGCCAGCAGTTCGCCGGGACAGACTTTAGATGAAAAACTGTTTTTT. Protein sequence: CASSSPGQTLDEKLFF. Looking up the rest from reference TRBV28 and TRBJ1-4 gives the full variable domain: DVKVTQSSRYLVKRTGEKVFLECVQDMDHENMFWYRQDPGLGLRLIYFSYDVKMKEKGDIPEGYSVSREKKERFSLILESASTNQTSMYLCASSSPGQTLDEKLFFGSGTQLSVL.

The table lists this clone with a few counts. The chain couples TRBV5-6 to TRBJ1-1; D possibly corresponds to TRBD1 (6 bases). This CDR3 is built from 17 residues. Looked up from germline, CDR1 is SGHDT and CDR2 is YYEEEE. Trimming stripped 0 bases from V and 0 bases from J, with 15 bases between. CDR3 in DNA: TGTGCCAGCAGCTTGGCCAAGAGACAGGTCATGAACACTGAAGCTTTCTTT. It encodes CASSLAKRQVMNTEAFF.

The chain employs TRBV12-3 or TRBV12-4 and TRBJ2-2, with D unresolved. With 2 bases removed from V and 5 bases from J, the gap between germline ends came to 6 bases. The CDR3 consists of 13 residues. CDR3 region: CASSLTDTGELFF. Written as DNA, the CDR3 is TGTGCCAGCAGTTTAACGGATACCGGGGAGCTGTTTTTT.

This sequence joins TRBV6-6 and TRBJ1-2; 9 nucleotides match TRBD1. There are 15 residues in the CDR3. J was trimmed by 2 bases and V by 5 bases; bases with no gene match: 6. CDR1 MNHNY and CDR2 SVGAGI come from the germline V gene (reference sequence). The CDR3 reads CASSIPGTGNYGYTF. For the CDR3, the DNA is TGTGCCAGCAGTATACCCGGGACAGGGAACTATGGCTACACCTTC.

CDR3 bases: TGTGCCAGCAGCACCGGACTAGCGGGAGATTACGGGGAGCTGTTTTTT. Protein product: CASSTGLAGDYGELFF. This rearrangement joins TRBV7-9 to TRBJ2-2; 13 nucleotides align to TRBD2. J was trimmed by 7 bases and V by 5 bases; bases with no gene match: 7. In germline, CDR1 is SEHNR, CDR2 FQNEAQ (reference sequence). CDR3 length equals 16 residues.